One sample yielded the 5 T cell receptor beta chains listed below, sequenced in a study of blood T cell repertoires in COVID-19. TCRdb's table, derived via immunoSEQ multiplex PCR, lists solely in-frame clones and lacks some. The table lists about 99,000 clones, about 89% of them singletons. Sequenced material: peripheral blood. Receptor source: a man aged 45-60 years with acute or convalescent COVID-19.

This clone showed up just a few times. The chain is built from TRBV25-1 and TRBJ2-1; 10 positions agree with TRBD1. This CDR3 is 16 amino acids long. From germline, CDR1 is MGHDK and CDR2 SYGVNS. V shed 6 bases and J 0 bases; nucleotides not matched to a gene: 5. The CDR3 DNA follows: TGTGCCAGCAGCCCCGGGACAGGGGTCTCCTACAATGAGCAGTTCTTC. This sequence encodes CASSPGTGVSYNEQFF.

The chain is built from TRBV9 and TRBJ2-2; tentatively, D is TRBD2 (5 bases). Trimming stripped 3 bases from V and 3 bases from J, with 15 bases between. CDR3 length: 16 amino acids. Germline V gene lookup returns CDR1 SGDLS and CDR2 YYNGEE. The CDR3 region has the DNA TGTGCCAGCAGCGAGGGCAGCGGAACGCACACCGGGGAGCTGTTTTTT. Amino acids: CASSEGSGTHTGELFF. Based on the CDR3 plus reference TRBV9 and TRBJ2-2, the full variable domain is DSGVTQTPKHLITATGQRVTLRCSPRSGDLSVYWYQQSLDQGLQFLIQYYNGEERAKGNILERFSAQQFPDLHSELNLSSLELGDSALYFCASSEGSGTHTGELFFGEGSRLTVL.

The chain couples TRBV11-2 to TRBJ2-2, with TRBD1 matching 8 bases. The CDR3 runs 17 residues. The V gene's germline CDR1 is SGHAT and CDR2 FQNNGV. Germline trimming cut 8 bases from V and 7 bases from J; bases unmatched to any gene: 18. CDR3 sequence reads: CASRRNRGRLEYGELFF. Here the CDR3 DNA reads TGTGCCAGCCGGAGAAACAGGGGGAGGTTAGAGTACGGGGAGCTGTTTTTT.

The chain links TRBV24-1 to TRBJ2-1; D not resolved. Germline lookup yields CDR1 KGHDR and CDR2 SFDVKD. The CDR3 sequence is 11 residues long. Trimming stripped 5 bases from V and 7 bases from J, with 5 bases between. CDR3 sequence: CATSGMNEQFF. DNA of the CDR3: TGTGCCACCAGTGGTATGAATGAGCAGTTCTTC.

J is TRBJ2-7 and V is TRBV4-2, with 11 bases that match TRBD2. CDR1 is LGHNA, CDR2 YNFKEQ, per germline. CDR3 length: 16 amino acids. The ends lost 4 bases at V and 7 bases at J; junction bases unmatched: 12. Here the CDR3 DNA reads TGTGCCAGCAGCCGAAGGGGGACTAGCGGCCCAGGGGAGCAGTACTTC. As protein: CASSRRGTSGPGEQYF.